The 28 T cell receptor beta chains listed next were all sequenced from one sample in a study of shared clonotypes between healthy human individuals. TCRdb's table, derived via immunoSEQ multiplex PCR, lists solely in-frame clones and lacks some. The data show a few million clones, 90% to 95% seen once. The sequenced sample consisted of naive CD4+ T cells sorted from blood. Subset noted: CD45RA+ positively selected. Receptors were obtained from a man aged 18 to 35 in good health.

V is TRBV9 and J is TRBJ2-3, with D perhaps matching TRBD2 (5 bases). Germline V gives CDR1 SGDLS, CDR2 YYNGEE. This CDR3 spans 15 amino acids. V dropped 4 bases and J dropped 2 bases, with 14 bases sitting between them. The CDR3 DNA reads as TGTGCCAGCAGCTTCTTGCCGGGGTACACAGATACGCAGTATTTT. Protein product: CASSFLPGYTDTQYF.

The rearrangement links TRBV7-9 to TRBJ2-4; 8 positions agree with TRBD2. With V trimmed by 3 bases and J by 6 bases, 4 bases remained unmatched. The CDR3 totals 14 residues. The germline V gene has CDR1 SEHNR and CDR2 FQNEAQ (reference sequence). CDR3 sequence reads: CASSFGGAGNIQYF. CDR3 nucleotide sequence: TGTGCCAGCAGCTTCGGGGGGGCCGGAAACATTCAGTACTTC.

This chain links TRBV5-4 with TRBJ2-5; 13 nucleotides agree with TRBD2. Germline-derived CDR1 and CDR2 are SGHNT and YYREEE (reference sequence). The CDR3 is made up of 17 amino acids. J gave up 5 bases and V 3 bases, and 10 bases lay outside the gene matches. The CDR3 sequence: CASSSRRLAGGQETQYF. As DNA, the CDR3 is TGTGCCAGCAGCTCCAGAAGACTAGCGGGGGGTCAGGAGACCCAGTACTTC.

The chain recombines TRBV6-1 with TRBJ2-4, with TRBD2 matching 14 bases. This CDR3 has 16 residues. Germline CDR1 is MNHNS and CDR2 is SASEGT. Unmatched junction bases numbered 1, after V lost 0 bases and J lost 6 bases. The CDR3 DNA reads TGTGCCAGCAGTGAAGCCGGGACTAGCGGGAGAAACATTCAGTACTTC. This translates into CASSEAGTSGRNIQYF.

This chain links TRBV4-1 with TRBJ2-3, with 14 bases that match TRBD2. The V segment lost 1 base and the J segment 6 bases; nucleotides outside the gene matches: 9. CDR1 MGHRA and CDR2 YSYEKL come from the germline V gene. The CDR3 consists of 18 residues. The CDR3 DNA reads as TGCGCCAGCAGCCAAGGTCTGACTAGCGGGGGGGCAGGGGATACGCAGTATTTT. It yields the protein CASSQGLTSGGAGDTQYF.

This chain connects TRBV30 to TRBJ1-4, with 9 bases fitting TRBD1. The CDR3 totals 15 residues. Germline lookup yields CDR1 GTSNPN and CDR2 SVGIG (reference sequence). Unmatched junction bases numbered 6, after V lost 0 bases and J lost 7 bases. The CDR3 region has the DNA TGTGCCTGGAGTGTAAACAGGGGGCCGGGTGAAAAACTGTTTTTT. As protein: CAWSVNRGPGEKLFF.

This clone was counted a single time. The chain is built from TRBV28 and TRBJ2-7; 8 bases line up with TRBD2. The germline V gene has CDR1 MDHEN and CDR2 SYDVKM. There are 12 residues in the CDR3. J was trimmed by 3 bases and V by 11 bases; bases with no gene match: 6. The CDR3 DNA is TGTGCCGGGGGAACTAGCGGCTACGAGCAGTACTTC. Its translation is CAGGTSGYEQYF.

The chain carries TRBV19 and TRBJ2-5; D is uncertain. V was cut by 3 bases and J by 2 bases, with 10 bases left in between. In germline, CDR1 is LNHDA, CDR2 SQIVND (reference sequence). The CDR3 length is 14 residues. CDR3 nucleotide sequence: TGTGCCAGTAGTATTTACGGCGGTCAAGAGACCCAGTACTTC. This gives the protein CASSIYGGQETQYF. Supplemented by reference TRBV19 and TRBJ2-5, the full variable domain reads DGGITQSPKYLFRKEGQNVTLSCEQNLNHDAMYWYRQDPGQGLRLIYYSQIVNDFQKGDIAEGYSVSREKKESFPLTVTSAQKNPTAFYLCASSIYGGQETQYFGPGTRLLVL.

The chain recombines TRBV6-1 with TRBJ1-4; D not resolved. Deletions cut 5 bases from V and 11 bases from J, with 3 bases between. The CDR3 loop spans 9 amino acids. Germline values: CDR1 MNHNS, CDR2 SASEGT. CDR3 nucleotide sequence: TGTGCCAGCAGTTACAAACTGTTTTTT. Protein sequence: CASSYKLFF.

This clone has only a few counts. V usage is TRBV7-8 and J usage is TRBJ1-5; D not certain. The CDR3 runs to 16 residues. CDR1 and CDR2 from the germline V gene are SGHVS and FQNEAQ. V was shortened by 1 base and J by 2 bases, with 12 bases between the two germline ends. In nucleotides, the CDR3 is TGTGCCAGCAGCTTAGGGGGTATGGATGGCAATCAGCCCCAGCATTTT. Encoded protein: CASSLGGMDGNQPQHF.

This clone was seen only once. Other DNA sequences in the same sample also yield this CDR3. V gene TRBV11-2 combines with J gene TRBJ2-7, with 8 positions matching TRBD1. J gave up 4 bases and V 1 base, and 3 bases lay outside the gene matches. Germline CDR1 SGHAT, CDR2 FQNNGV. The CDR3 sequence is 14 residues long. In DNA, the CDR3 is TGTGCCAGCAGCTTAGGGACAGGGTATTACGAGCAGTACTTC. This encodes CASSLGTGYYEQYF. Based on the CDR3 plus reference TRBV11-2 and TRBJ2-7, the full variable domain is EAGVAQSPRYKIIEKRQSVAFWCNPISGHATLYWYQQILGQGPKLLIQFQNNGVVDDSQLPKDRFSAERLKGVDSTLKIQPAKLEDSAVYLCASSLGTGYYEQYFGPGTRLTVT.

The V gene is TRBV10-3, the J gene TRBJ1-1; unclear D gene. CDR1 is ENHRY and CDR2 is SYGVKD in the germline V gene. The CDR3 is made up of 11 amino acids. Trimming cost V 7 bases and J 10 bases, with 13 bases left between them. The CDR3 DNA reads as TGTGCCATCAAGGGCAGTACATCAGCTTTCTTT. This codes for CAIKGSTSAFF.

Regarding this clone: Other nucleotide sequences in the sample specify the same CDR3. The gene calls are TRBV28 and TRBJ1-2; a weak D match, TRBD1 (5 bases). Germline V gene sequence: CDR1 MDHEN, CDR2 SYDVKM. V shed 5 bases and J shed 2 bases, with 9 bases lying between them. The CDR3 is 13 amino acids. In DNA form, the CDR3 reads TGTGCCAGCAGTGGAGGGGCCAACTATGGCTACACCTTC. Translated, it gives CASSGGANYGYTF.

DNA for the CDR3: TGTGCCAGTAGTCTCAGGTGGGATCAGCCCCAGCATTTT. Translation: CASSLRWDQPQHF. The rearrangement uses TRBV19 and TRBJ1-5; D unresolved. The CDR3 extends over 13 amino acids. V lost 5 bases and J lost 5, with 10 bases in between. Germline CDR1 and CDR2: LNHDA and SQIVND (reference sequence).

CDR3 sequence: CASIPTGRRWGYTF. CDR3 coding DNA: TGTGCCAGCATCCCTACGGGACGGCGATGGGGCTACACCTTC. The V gene is TRBV6-6, the J gene TRBJ1-2; TRBD1 might be the D (5 bases). With 7 bases removed from V and 8 bases from J, the gap between germline ends came to 20 bases. Germline V gives CDR1 MNHNY, CDR2 SVGAGI (reference sequence). The CDR3 is made up of 14 amino acids.

The chain carries TRBV2 and TRBJ1-1; D uncertain. There are 14 residues in the CDR3. Germline loops: CDR1 SNHLY, CDR2 FYNNEI. Trimming cost V 7 bases and J 12 bases, with 24 bases left between them. The CDR3 spells CASTAEPPPMTTFF. CDR3 DNA: TGTGCCAGCACTGCCGAACCTCCCCCGATGACAACTTTCTTT.

This sequence joins TRBV10-3 and TRBJ2-1; 9 nucleotides align to TRBD2. The CDR3 totals 14 residues. The V segment lost 5 bases and the J segment 9 bases; nucleotides outside the gene matches: 8. CDR1 is ENHRY, CDR2 SYGVKD, per germline. CDR3 sequence: CAISLARGGAEQFF. CDR3 sequence (DNA): TGTGCCATCAGTTTAGCGCGGGGGGGCGCTGAGCAGTTCTTC.

The J gene is TRBJ1-2, the V gene TRBV5-6; D unclear. Trimming shortened V by 0 bases and J by 3 bases, and 9 bases separated the two germline ends. This CDR3 contains 14 residues. The V gene's germline CDR1 is SGHDT and CDR2 YYEEEE. CDR3 sequence (DNA): TGTGCCAGCAGCTTGGCGGGTAAGTACTATGGCTACACCTTC. As protein: CASSLAGKYYGYTF.

The V call is TRBV6-5, the J call TRBJ1-4; possible D gene TRBD1, 6 bases. V dropped 6 bases and J dropped 7 bases, with 18 bases sitting between them. Germline CDR1 reads MNHEY; CDR2 reads SVGAGI. This CDR3 is built from 15 residues. CDR3 loop: CASSSLTGGLEKLFF. CDR3 nucleotides: TGTGCCAGCAGCTCACTTACCGGGGGGCTTGAAAAACTGTTTTTT.

This clone was observed a single time. The V gene is TRBV5-4, the J gene TRBJ2-5, with 7 bases identical to TRBD1. Germline loops: CDR1 SGHNT, CDR2 YYREEE (reference sequence). The CDR3 totals 14 residues. Germline trimming cut 4 bases from V and 2 bases from J; bases unmatched to any gene: 5. This chain's CDR3 is CASSQGQKQETQYF. CDR3 sequence (DNA): TGTGCCAGCAGCCAGGGACAGAAACAAGAGACCCAGTACTTC.

CDR3 DNA: TGCAGCGTTGAAAAGGGGTCACTGGTATATGAGCAGTTCTTC. Residues: CSVEKGSLVYEQFF. V gene TRBV29-1 combines with J gene TRBJ2-1; maybe TRBD1 (5 bases). The CDR3 runs to 14 residues. V was trimmed by 2 bases and J by 8 bases, leaving 16 bases between them. In germline, CDR1 is SQVTM, CDR2 ANQGSEA.

In DNA form, the CDR3 reads TGTGCCAGCAGTGACAGTCGGAGCAAGCTGTTTTTT. Translated, it gives CASSDSRSKLFF. The chain recombines TRBV2 with TRBJ1-4; D not certain. CDR1 SNHLY and CDR2 FYNNEI come from the germline V gene. Trimming shortened V by 3 bases and J by 14 bases, and 13 bases separated the two germline ends. This CDR3 contains 12 residues.

This chain links TRBV19 with TRBJ2-2; D uncertain. Germline CDR1 and CDR2: LNHDA and SQIVND (reference sequence). The length of the CDR3 is 14 residues. Trimming cost V 5 bases and J 0 bases, with 7 bases left between them. The CDR3: CASSPPPNTGELFF. The CDR3 nucleotides are TGTGCCAGTAGTCCCCCCCCGAACACCGGGGAGCTGTTTTTT.

The V call is TRBV7-2, the J call TRBJ2-1; D is perhaps TRBD1 (6 bases). Germline V gene lookup returns CDR1 SGHTA and CDR2 FQGNSA. V dropped 4 bases and J dropped 2 bases, with 6 bases sitting between them. The CDR3 has 13 residues. The DNA for the CDR3 is TGTGCCAGCAGCTCAGGGGCCTACAATGAGCAGTTCTTC. Residues: CASSSGAYNEQFF.

This chain uses TRBV4-1 with TRBJ2-2; TRBD1 agrees at 11 bases. V trimming: 0 bases; J trimming: 5 bases; junction bases outside the gene matches: 2. The CDR3 is 16 residues long. The germline gives CDR1 MGHRA, CDR2 YSYEKL. CDR3 DNA sequence: TGCGCCAGCAGCCAAGAGGACAGGGGGCAAACCGGGGAGCTGTTTTTT. Its translation is CASSQEDRGQTGELFF.

The chain combines TRBV27 with TRBJ2-7; D not resolved. Germline lookup yields CDR1 MNHEY and CDR2 SMNVEV (reference sequence). Trimming pared 10 bases from V and 9 bases from J, leaving 16 bases between. The CDR3 loop spans 11 amino acids. The CDR3 DNA is TGTGCCACCTTCCGTCTGGGCTTGCAGTACTTC. This translates into CATFRLGLQYF.

V usage is TRBV7-9 and J usage is TRBJ1-1, with D hard to call. This CDR3 has 14 amino acids. V was pared by 2 bases and J by 2 bases, with 9 bases between. Germline CDR1 and CDR2: SEHNR and FQNEAQ (reference sequence). CDR3: CASSLLDGNTEAFF. The CDR3, as DNA: TGTGCCAGCAGCTTATTAGACGGAAACACTGAAGCTTTCTTT.

The chain combines TRBV15 with TRBJ2-3; TRBD1 matches at 8 bases. The CDR3 covers 16 residues. Germline V gene sequence: CDR1 LNHNV, CDR2 YYDKDF (reference sequence). The J segment lost 3 bases and the V segment lost 5 bases, leaving 10 bases of the junction unmatched. The CDR3 sequence: CATSGRGPGNTDTQYF. CDR3 sequence (DNA): TGTGCCACCAGCGGCAGGGGGCCCGGAAATACAGATACGCAGTATTTT.